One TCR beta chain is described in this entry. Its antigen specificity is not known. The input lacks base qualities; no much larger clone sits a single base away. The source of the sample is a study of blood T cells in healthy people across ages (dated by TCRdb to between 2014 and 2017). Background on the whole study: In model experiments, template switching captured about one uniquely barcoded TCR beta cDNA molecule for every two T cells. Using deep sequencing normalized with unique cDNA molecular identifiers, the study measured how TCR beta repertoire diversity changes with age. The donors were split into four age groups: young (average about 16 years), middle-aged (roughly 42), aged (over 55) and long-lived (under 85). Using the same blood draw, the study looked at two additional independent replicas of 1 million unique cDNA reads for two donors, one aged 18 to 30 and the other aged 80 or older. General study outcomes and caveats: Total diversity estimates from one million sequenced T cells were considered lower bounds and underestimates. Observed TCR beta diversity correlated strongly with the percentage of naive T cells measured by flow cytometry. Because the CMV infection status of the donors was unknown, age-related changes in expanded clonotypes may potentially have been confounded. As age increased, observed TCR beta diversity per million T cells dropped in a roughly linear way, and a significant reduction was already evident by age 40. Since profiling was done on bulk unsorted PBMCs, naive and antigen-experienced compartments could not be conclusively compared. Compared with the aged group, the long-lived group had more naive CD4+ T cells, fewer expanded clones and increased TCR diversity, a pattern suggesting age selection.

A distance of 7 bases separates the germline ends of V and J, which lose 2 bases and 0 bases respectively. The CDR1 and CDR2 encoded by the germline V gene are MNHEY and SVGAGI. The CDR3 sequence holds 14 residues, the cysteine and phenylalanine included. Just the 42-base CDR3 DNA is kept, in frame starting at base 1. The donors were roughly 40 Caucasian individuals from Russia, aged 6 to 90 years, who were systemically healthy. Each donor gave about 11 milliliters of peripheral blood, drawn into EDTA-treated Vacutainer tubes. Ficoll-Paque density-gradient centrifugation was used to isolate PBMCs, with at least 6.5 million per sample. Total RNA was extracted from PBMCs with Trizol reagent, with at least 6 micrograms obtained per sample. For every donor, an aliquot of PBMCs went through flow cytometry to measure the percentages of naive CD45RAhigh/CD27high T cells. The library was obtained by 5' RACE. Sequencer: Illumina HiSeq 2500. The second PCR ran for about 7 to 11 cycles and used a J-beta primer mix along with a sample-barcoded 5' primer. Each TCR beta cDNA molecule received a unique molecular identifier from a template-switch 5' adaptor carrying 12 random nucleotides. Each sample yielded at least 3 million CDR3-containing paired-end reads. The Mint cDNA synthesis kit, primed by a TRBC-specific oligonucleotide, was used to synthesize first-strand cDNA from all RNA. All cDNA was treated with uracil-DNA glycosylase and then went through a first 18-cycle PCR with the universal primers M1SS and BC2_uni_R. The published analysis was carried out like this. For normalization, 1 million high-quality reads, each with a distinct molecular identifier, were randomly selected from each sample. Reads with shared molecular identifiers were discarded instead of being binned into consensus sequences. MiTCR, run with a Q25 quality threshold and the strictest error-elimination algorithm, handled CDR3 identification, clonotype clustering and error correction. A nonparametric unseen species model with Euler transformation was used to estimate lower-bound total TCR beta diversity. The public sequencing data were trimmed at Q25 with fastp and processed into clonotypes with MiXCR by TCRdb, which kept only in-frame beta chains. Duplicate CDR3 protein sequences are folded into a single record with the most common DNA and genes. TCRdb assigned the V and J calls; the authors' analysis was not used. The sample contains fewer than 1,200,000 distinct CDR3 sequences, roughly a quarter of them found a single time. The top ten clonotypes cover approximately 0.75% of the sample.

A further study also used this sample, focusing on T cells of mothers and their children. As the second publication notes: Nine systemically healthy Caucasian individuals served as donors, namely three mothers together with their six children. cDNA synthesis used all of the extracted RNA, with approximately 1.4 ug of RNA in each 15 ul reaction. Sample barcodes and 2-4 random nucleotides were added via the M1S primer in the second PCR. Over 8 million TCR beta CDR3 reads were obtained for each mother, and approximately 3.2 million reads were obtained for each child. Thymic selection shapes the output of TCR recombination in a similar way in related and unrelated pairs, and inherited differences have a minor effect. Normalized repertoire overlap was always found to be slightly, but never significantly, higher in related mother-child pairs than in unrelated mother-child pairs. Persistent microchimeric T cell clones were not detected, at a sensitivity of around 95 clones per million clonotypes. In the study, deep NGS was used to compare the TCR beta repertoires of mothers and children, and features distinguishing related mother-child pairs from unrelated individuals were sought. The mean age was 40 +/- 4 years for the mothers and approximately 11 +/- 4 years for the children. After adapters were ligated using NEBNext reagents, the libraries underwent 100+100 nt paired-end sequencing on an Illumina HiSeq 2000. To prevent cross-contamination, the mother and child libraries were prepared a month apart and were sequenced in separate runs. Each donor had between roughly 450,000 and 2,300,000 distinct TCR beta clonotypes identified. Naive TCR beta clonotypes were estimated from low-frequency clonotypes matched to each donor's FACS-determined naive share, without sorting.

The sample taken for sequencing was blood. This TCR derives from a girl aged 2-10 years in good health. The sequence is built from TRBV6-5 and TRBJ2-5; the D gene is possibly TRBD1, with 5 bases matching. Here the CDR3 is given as CASSYQGYQETQYF. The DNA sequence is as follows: TGTGCCAGCAGTTACCAGGGCTACCAAGAGACCCAGTACTTC.